This TCR beta chain was captured in a study of blood T cell repertoires in COVID-19. Study background: Italy, Spain and the United States were the sources of the convalescent and acute COVID-19 samples.

Germline V gene data show CDR1 as SGHDT and CDR2 as YYEEEE. With 0 bases removed from V and 5 bases from J, the gap between germline ends came to 11 bases. CDR3 length: 14 residues. This clone showed up just a few times. In the authors' workflow: The authors estimated nucleated cell counts from reference gene primer amplification. Profiled with immunoSEQ multiplex PCR; TCRdb holds only in-frame clones, not every one. V and J calls and clone size are given by that table; D and trimming were obtained from the DNA. Of about 310,000 clones in the sample, 89% are singletons; the top ten hold about 8.4%. Recruitment covered about two dozen US areas and drew participants whose ages spanned about 18 to 100 years.

The TCR comes from a woman aged 30 to 39 who had recovered from COVID-19. The chain employs TRBV5-6 and TRBJ1-1; D call uncertain. Sample: PBMCs or T cells enriched from blood (not recorded which). CDR3 residues: CASSLGPTGTEAFF. The CDR3 DNA reads TGTGCCAGCAGCTTGGGGCCCACGGGGACTGAAGCTTTCTTT.